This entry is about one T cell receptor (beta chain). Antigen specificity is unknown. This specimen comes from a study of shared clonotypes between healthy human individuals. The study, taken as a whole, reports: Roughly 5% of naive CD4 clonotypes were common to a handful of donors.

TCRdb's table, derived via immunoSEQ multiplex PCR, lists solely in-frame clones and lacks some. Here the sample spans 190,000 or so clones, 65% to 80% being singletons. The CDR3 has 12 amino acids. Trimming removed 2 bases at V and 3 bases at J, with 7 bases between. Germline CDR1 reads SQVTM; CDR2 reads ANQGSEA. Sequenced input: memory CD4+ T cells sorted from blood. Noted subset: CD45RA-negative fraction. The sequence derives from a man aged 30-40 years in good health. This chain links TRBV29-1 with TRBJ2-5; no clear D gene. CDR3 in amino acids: CSVELTKETQYF. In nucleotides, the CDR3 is TGCAGCGTTGAACTCACAAAAGAGACCCAGTACTTC.